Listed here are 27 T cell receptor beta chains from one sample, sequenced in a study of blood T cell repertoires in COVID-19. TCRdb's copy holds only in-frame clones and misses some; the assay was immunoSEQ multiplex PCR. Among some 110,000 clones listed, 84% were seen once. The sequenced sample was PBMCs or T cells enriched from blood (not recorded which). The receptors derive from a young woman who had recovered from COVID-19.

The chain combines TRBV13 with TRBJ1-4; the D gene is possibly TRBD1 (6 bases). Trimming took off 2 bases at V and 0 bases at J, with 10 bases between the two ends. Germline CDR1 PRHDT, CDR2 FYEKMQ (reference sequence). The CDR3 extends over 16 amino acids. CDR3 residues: CASSLRGGTTNEKLFF. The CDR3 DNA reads TGTGCCAGCAGCTTAAGGGGGGGAACAACTAATGAAAAACTGTTTTTT. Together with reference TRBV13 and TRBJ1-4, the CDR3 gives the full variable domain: AAGVIQSPRHLIKEKRETATLKCYPIPRHDTVYWYQQGPGQDPQFLISFYEKMQSDKGSIPDRFSAQQFSDYHSELNMSSLELGDSALYFCASSLRGGTTNEKLFFGSGTQLSVL.

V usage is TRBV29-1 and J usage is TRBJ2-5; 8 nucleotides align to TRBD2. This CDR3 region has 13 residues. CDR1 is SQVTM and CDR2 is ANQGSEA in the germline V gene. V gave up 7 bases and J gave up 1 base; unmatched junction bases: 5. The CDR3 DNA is TGCAGCGCCGCGGCGGGAGGCCAAGAGACCCAGTACTTC. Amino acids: CSAAAGGQETQYF.

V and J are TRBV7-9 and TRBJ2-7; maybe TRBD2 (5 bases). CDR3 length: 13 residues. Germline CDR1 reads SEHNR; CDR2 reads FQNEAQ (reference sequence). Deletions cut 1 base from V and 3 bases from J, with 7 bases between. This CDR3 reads CASSLDGIYEQYF. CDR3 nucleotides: TGTGCCAGCAGCTTAGACGGGATCTACGAGCAGTACTTC.

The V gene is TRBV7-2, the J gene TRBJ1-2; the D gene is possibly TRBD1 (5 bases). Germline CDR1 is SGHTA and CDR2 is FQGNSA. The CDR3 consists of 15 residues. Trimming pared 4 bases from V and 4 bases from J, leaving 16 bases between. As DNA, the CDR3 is TGTGCCAGCAGCTCCAGAGCTGGAGGGGCCTATGGCTACACCTTC. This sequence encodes CASSSRAGGAYGYTF.

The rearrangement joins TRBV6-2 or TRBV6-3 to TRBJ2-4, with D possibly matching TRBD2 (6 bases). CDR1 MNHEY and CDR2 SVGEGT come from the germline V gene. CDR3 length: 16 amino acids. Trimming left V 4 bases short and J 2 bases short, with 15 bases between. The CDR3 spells CASSSPVAGTKNIQYF. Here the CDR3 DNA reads TGTGCCAGCAGTTCCCCTGTTGCGGGAACCAAAAACATTCAGTACTTC.

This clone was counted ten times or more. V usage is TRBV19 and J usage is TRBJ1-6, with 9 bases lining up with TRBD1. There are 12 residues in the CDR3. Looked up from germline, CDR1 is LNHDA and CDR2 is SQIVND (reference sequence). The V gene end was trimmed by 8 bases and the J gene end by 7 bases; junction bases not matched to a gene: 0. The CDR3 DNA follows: TGTGCCAGTGGACAGGGGAATTCACCCCTCCACTTT. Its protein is CASGQGNSPLHF.

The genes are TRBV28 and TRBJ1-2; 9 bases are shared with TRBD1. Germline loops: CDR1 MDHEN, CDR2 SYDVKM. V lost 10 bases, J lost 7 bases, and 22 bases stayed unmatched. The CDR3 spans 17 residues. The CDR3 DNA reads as TGTGCCATCCTCCCACGGACAGGGGCTCCAACTCTTGGTGGCTACACCTTC. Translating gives CAILPRTGAPTLGGYTF.

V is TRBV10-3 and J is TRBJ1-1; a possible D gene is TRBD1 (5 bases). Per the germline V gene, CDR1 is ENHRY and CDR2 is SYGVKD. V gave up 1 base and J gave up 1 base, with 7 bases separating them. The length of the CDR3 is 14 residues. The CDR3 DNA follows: TGTGCCATCAGTGAGTGGGGGGAGAACACTGAAGCTTTCTTT. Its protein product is CAISEWGENTEAFF.

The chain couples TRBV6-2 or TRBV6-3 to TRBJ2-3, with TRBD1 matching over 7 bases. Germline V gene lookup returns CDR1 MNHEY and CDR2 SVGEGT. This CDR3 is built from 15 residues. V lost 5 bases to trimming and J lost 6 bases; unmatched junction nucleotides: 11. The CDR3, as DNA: TGTGCCAGCAGTCCCACAGGGGTCAGCGTTGATACGCAGTATTTT. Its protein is CASSPTGVSVDTQYF.

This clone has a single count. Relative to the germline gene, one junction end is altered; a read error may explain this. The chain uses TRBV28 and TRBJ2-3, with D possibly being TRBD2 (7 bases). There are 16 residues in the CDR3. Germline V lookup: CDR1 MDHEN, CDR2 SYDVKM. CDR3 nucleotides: TGTACCAGCAGTTTGGAGGGCTTGGGGGGGCCAGATACGCAGTATTTT. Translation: CTSSLEGLGGPDTQYF.

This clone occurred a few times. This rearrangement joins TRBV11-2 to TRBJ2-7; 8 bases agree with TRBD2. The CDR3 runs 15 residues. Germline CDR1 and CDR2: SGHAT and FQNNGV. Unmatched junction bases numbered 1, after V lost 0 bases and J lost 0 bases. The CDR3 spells CASSLEREASYEQYF. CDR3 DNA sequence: TGTGCCAGCAGCTTAGAGCGGGAGGCCTCCTACGAGCAGTACTTC. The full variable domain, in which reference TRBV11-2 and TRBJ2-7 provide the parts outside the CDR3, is EAGVAQSPRYKIIEKRQSVAFWCNPISGHATLYWYQQILGQGPKLLIQFQNNGVVDDSQLPKDRFSAERLKGVDSTLKIQPAKLEDSAVYLCASSLEREASYEQYFGPGTRLTVT.

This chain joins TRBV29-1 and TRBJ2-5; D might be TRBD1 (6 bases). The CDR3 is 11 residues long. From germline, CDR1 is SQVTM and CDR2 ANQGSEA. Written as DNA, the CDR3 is TGCATAGGACAGTTCCAAGAGACCCAGTACTTC. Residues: CIGQFQETQYF. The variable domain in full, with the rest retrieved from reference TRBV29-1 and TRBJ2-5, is SAVISQKPSRDICQRGTSLTIQCQVDSQVTMMFWYRQQPGQSLTLIATANQGSEATYESGFVIDKFPISRPNLTFSTLTVSNMSPEDSSIYLCIGQFQETQYFGPGTRLLVL.

CDR3 in DNA: TGTGCCAGCAGCGTAGTGGCGGGAGGCCACACCGGGGAGCTGTTTTTT. This encodes CASSVVAGGHTGELFF. The chain recombines TRBV9 with TRBJ2-2; 8 nucleotides align to TRBD2. CDR3 length equals 16 residues. The V gene's germline CDR1 is SGDLS and CDR2 YYNGEE. With 0 bases clipped from V and 3 bases from J, the junction kept 4 bases outside the gene matches.

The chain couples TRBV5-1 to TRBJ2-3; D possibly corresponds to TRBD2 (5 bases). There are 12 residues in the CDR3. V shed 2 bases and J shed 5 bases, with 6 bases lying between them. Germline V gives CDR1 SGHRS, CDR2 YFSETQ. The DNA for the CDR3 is TGCGCCAGCAGCTTCGGGGAAGATACGCAGTATTTT. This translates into CASSFGEDTQYF.

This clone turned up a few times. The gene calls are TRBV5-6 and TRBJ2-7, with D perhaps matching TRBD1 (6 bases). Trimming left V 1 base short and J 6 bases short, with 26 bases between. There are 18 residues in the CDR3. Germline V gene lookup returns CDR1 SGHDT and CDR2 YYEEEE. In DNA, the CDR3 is TGTGCCAGCAGCTTGTTTTCCAGGGGCCCCTTAGAGAGATTCGAGCAGTACTTC. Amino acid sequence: CASSLFSRGPLERFEQYF.

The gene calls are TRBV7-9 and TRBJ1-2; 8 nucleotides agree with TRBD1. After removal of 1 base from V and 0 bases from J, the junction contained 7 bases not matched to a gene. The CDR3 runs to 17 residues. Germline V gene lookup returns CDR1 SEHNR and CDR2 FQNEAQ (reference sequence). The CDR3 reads CASSLEGGTGPNYGYTF. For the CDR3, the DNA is TGTGCCAGCAGCTTAGAAGGGGGGACAGGACCTAACTATGGCTACACCTTC.

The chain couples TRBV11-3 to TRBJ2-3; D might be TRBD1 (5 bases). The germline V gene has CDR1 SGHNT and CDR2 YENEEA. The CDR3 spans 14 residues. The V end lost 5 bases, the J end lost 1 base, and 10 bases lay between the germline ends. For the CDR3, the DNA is TGTGCCAGCAGCCCCACCAGGGGCACAGATACGCAGTATTTT. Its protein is CASSPTRGTDTQYF.

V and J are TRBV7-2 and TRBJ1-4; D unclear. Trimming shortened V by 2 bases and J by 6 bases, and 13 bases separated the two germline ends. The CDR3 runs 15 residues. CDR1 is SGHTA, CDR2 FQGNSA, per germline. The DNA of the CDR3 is TGTGCCAGCAGCTTAAGTGGGTCCCGGGATGAAAAACTGTTTTTT. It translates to CASSLSGSRDEKLFF.

The CDR3 region is CASSSNAGVHGYTF. CDR3 nucleotides: TGCGCCAGCAGCTCTAACGCAGGGGTTCATGGCTACACCTTC. The chain joins TRBV5-1 to TRBJ1-2; D perhaps matches TRBD1 (6 bases). The CDR3 runs to 14 residues. Germline V gene sequence: CDR1 SGHRS, CDR2 YFSETQ. V dropped 3 bases and J dropped 6 bases, with 15 bases sitting between them. Complete variable domain (other parts from reference TRBV5-1 and TRBJ1-2): KAGVTQTPRYLIKTRGQQVTLSCSPISGHRSVSWYQQTPGQGLQFLFEYFSETQRNKGNFPGRFSGRQFSNSRSEMNVSTLELGDSALYLCASSSNAGVHGYTFGSGTRLTVV.

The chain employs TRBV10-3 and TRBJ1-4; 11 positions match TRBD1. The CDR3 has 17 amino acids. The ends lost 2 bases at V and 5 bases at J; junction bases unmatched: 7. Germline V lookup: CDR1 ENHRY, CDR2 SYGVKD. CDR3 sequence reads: CAISEGGTGGRNEKLFF. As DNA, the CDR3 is TGTGCCATCAGTGAGGGGGGGACAGGGGGGCGCAATGAAAAACTGTTTTTT.

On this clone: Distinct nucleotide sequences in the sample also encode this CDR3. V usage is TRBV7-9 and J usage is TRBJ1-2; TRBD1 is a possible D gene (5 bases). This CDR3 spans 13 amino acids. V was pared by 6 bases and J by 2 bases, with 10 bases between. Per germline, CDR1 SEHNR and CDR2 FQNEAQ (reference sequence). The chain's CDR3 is CASRRGGNYGYTF. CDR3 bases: TGTGCCAGCAGACGGGGGGGAAACTATGGCTACACCTTC.

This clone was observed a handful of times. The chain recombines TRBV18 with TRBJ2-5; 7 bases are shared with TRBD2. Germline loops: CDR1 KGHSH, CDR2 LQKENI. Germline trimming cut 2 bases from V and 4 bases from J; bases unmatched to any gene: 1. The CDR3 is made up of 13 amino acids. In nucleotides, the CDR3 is TGTGCCAGCTCACCAGGGGAGGGAGAGACCCAGTACTTC. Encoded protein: CASSPGEGETQYF.

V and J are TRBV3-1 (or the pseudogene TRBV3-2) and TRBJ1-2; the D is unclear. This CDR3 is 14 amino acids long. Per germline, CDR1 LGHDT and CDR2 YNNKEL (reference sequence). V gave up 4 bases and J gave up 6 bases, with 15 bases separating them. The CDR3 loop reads CASSLWPRKHGYTF. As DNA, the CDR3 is TGTGCCAGCAGCCTCTGGCCCAGGAAGCATGGCTACACCTTC.

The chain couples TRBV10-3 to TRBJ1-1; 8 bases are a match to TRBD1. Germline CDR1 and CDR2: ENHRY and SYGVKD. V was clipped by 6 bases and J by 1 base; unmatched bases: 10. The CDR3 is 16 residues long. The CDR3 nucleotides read TGTGCCATCAGCCCAGGACAGGGCCCCGCGAACACTGAAGCTTTCTTT. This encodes CAISPGQGPANTEAFF.

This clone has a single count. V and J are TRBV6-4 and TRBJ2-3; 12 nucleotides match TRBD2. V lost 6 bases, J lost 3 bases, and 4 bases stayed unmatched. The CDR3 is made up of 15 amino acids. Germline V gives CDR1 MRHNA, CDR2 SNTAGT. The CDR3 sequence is CASSRGLAGTDTQYF. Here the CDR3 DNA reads TGTGCCAGCAGCCGCGGACTAGCGGGGACAGATACGCAGTATTTT.

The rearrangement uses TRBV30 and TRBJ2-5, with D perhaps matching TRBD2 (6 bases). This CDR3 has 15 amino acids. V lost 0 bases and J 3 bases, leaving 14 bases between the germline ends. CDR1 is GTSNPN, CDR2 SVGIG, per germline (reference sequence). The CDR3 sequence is CAWSVGGSGKETQYF. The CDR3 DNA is TGTGCCTGGAGTGTAGGAGGTAGCGGAAAAGAGACCCAGTACTTC.

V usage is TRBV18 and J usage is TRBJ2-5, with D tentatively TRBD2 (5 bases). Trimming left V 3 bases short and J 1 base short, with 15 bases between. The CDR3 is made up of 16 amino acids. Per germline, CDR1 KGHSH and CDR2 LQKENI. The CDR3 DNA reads TGTGCCAGCTCACCCCTCTGGCCGGGAATCCAAGAGACCCAGTACTTC. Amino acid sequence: CASSPLWPGIQETQYF.